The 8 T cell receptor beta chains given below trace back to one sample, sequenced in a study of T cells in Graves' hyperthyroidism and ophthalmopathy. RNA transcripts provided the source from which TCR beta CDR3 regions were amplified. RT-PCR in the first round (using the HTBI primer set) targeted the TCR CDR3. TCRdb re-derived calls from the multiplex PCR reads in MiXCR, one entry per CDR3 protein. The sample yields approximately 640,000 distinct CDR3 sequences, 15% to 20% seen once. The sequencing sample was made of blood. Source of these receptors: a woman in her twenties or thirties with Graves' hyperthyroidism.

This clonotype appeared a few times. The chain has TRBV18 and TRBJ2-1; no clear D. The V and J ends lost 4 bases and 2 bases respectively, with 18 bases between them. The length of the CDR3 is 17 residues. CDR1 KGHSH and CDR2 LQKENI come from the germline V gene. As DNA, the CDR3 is TGTGCCAGCTCACTTAACTCCCCTGATAGTCCCTACAATGAGCAGTTCTTC. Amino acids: CASSLNSPDSPYNEQFF.

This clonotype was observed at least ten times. This chain's CDR3 is CASSQATVPYEQYF. CDR3 in DNA: TGTGCCAGCAGTCAGGCGACAGTGCCCTACGAGCAGTACTTC. The V gene is TRBV28, the J gene TRBJ2-7; tentative D call: TRBD1 (5 bases). The CDR3 sequence is 14 residues long. Per the germline V gene, CDR1 is MDHEN and CDR2 is SYDVKM. The V end was cut by 5 bases, the J end by 2 bases, with 13 bases between. Filled out from reference TRBV28 and TRBJ2-7, the complete variable domain reads DVKVTQSSRYLVKRTGEKVFLECVQDMDHENMFWYRQDPGLGLRLIYFSYDVKMKEKGDIPEGYSVSREKKERFSLILESASTNQTSMYLCASSQATVPYEQYFGPGTRLTVT.

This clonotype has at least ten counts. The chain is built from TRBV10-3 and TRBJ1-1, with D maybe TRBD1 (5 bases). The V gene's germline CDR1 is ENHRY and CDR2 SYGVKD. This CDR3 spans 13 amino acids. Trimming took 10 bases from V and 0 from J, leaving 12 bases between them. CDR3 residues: CATGDGMNTEAFF. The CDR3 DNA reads TGTGCCACCGGGGACGGGATGAACACTGAAGCTTTCTTT.

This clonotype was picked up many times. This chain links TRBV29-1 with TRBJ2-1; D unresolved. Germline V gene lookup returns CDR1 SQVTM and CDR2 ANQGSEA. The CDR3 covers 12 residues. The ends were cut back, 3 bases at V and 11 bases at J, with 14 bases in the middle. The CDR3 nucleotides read TGCAGCGTTGATCTTCTGGGCGCCCAGCAGTTCTTC. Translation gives CSVDLLGAQQFF.

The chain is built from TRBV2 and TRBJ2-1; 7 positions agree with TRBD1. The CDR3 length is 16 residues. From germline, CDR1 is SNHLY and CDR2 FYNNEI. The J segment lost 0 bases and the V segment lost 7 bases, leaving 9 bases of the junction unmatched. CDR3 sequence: CASMERGQASYNEQFF. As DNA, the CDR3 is TGTGCCAGCATGGAGAGAGGACAGGCCTCCTACAATGAGCAGTTCTTC.

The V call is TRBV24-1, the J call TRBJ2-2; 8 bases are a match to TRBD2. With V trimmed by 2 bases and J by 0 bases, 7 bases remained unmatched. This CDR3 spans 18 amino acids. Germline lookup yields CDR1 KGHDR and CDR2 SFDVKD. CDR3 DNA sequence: TGTGCCACCAGTGATTCCCCGGGGGGGCCTACGAACACCGGGGAGCTGTTTTTT. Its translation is CATSDSPGGPTNTGELFF.

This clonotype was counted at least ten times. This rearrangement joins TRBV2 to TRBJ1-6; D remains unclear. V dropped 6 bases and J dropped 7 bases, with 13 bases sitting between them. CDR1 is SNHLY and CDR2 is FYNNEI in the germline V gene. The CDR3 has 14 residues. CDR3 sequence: CASSRNAGNSPLHF. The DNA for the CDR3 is TGTGCCAGCAGCCGAAACGCGGGGAATTCACCCCTCCACTTT.

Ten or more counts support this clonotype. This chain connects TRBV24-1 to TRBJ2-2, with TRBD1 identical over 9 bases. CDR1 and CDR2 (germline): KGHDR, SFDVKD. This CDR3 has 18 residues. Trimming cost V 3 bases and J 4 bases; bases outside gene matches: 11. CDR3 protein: CATSDPPPGTGFTGELFF. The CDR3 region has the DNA TGTGCCACCAGTGATCCTCCCCCCGGGACAGGGTTCACCGGGGAGCTGTTTTTT.